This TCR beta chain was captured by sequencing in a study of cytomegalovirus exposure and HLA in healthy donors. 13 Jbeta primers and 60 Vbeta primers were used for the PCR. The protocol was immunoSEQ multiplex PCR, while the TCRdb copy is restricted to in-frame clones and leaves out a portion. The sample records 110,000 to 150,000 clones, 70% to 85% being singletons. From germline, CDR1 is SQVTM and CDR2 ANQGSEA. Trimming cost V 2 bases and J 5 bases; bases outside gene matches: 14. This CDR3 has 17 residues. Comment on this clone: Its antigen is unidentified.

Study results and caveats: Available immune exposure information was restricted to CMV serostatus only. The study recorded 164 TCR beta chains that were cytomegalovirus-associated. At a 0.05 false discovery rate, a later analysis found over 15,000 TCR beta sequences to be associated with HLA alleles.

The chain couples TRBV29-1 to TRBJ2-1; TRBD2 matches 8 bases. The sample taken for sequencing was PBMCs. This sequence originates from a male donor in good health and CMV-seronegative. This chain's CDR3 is CSVESGSSGRLNNEQFF. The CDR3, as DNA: TGCAGCGTTGAATCAGGGTCTAGCGGGCGCCTAAACAATGAGCAGTTCTTC.